Listed below are T cell receptor beta chains from one sample, sequenced in a study of identical twins. Using its own MiXCR run on the 5' RACE reads, TCRdb lists one record per CDR3 protein. The sample has about 660,000 distinct CDR3 sequences, roughly 8% seen once. These sequences were also reported in another study, on yellow fever vaccine responses in identical twins.

Material: PBMCs. These receptors originate from a woman younger than 30 in good health. CDR3s include the opening cysteine and the closing phenylalanine or tryptophan. Fields, in order: J gene, D gene, V gene, clone size, CDR3 protein, CDR3 DNA. D genes are given only for firm matches. For some rows the clone size is stated as once, few or many, or as a class when expanded; others skip it.

j_call: TRBJ2-7
d_call: TRBD1
v_call: TRBV27
clone_size: .
cdr3_aa: CANIRGPYEQYF
cdr3_nt: TGTGCCAACATCAGGGGGCCTTACGAGCAGTACTTC

j_call: TRBJ2-5
d_call: .
v_call: TRBV4-2
clone_size: .
cdr3_aa: CASSPTTGGRETQYF
cdr3_nt: TGTGCCAGCAGCCCGACTACCGGGGGACGGGAGACCCAGTACTTC

j_call: TRBJ2-7
d_call: .
v_call: TRBV12-3/TRBV12-4
clone_size: .
cdr3_aa: CASSLAGTPGEQYF
cdr3_nt: TGTGCCAGCAGTTTAGCGGGGACCCCGGGGGAGCAGTACTTC

j_call: TRBJ2-1
d_call: .
v_call: TRBV7-9
clone_size: many
cdr3_aa: CASSSRDAGNEQFF
cdr3_nt: TGTGCCAGCAGCTCCCGGGACGCTGGCAATGAGCAGTTCTTC

j_call: TRBJ1-1
d_call: .
v_call: TRBV28
clone_size: .
cdr3_aa: CASSFILGNTEAFF
cdr3_nt: TGTGCCAGCAGTTTTATACTAGGAAACACTGAAGCTTTCTTT

j_call: TRBJ2-3
d_call: TRBD1
v_call: TRBV12-3/TRBV12-4
clone_size: .
cdr3_aa: CASSLDRGETDTQYF
cdr3_nt: TGTGCCAGCAGTTTGGACAGGGGCGAGACAGATACGCAGTATTTT

j_call: TRBJ2-7
d_call: TRBD2
v_call: TRBV7-2
clone_size: .
cdr3_aa: CASSLERLAGADEQYF
cdr3_nt: TGTGCCAGCAGCTTAGAGAGGCTAGCGGGAGCAGACGAGCAGTACTTC

j_call: TRBJ2-2
d_call: .
v_call: TRBV6-5
clone_size: .
cdr3_aa: CASSHGVGELFF
cdr3_nt: TGTGCCAGCAGTCACGGGGTTGGGGAGCTGTTTTTT

j_call: TRBJ2-7
d_call: .
v_call: TRBV29-1
clone_size: once
cdr3_aa: CSQDISYEQYF
cdr3_nt: TGCAGTCAGGACATATCCTACGAGCAGTACTTC

j_call: TRBJ2-3
d_call: .
v_call: TRBV27
clone_size: many
cdr3_aa: CASRITDTQYF
cdr3_nt: TGTGCCAGCAGAATAACAGATACGCAGTATTTT

j_call: TRBJ2-7
d_call: .
v_call: TRBV4-3
clone_size: few
cdr3_aa: CASSQVELASYEQYF
cdr3_nt: TGCGCCAGCAGCCAAGTGGAACTAGCCTCCTACGAGCAGTACTTC

j_call: TRBJ2-5
d_call: TRBD2
v_call: TRBV5-1
clone_size: .
cdr3_aa: CASSLASGQETQYF
cdr3_nt: TGCGCCAGCAGCTTAGCTAGCGGGCAAGAGACCCAGTACTTC

j_call: TRBJ2-5
d_call: .
v_call: TRBV5-5
clone_size: few
cdr3_aa: CASSLRGGKETQYF
cdr3_nt: TGTGCCAGCAGCTTGCGCGGCGGGAAAGAGACCCAGTACTTC

j_call: TRBJ2-7
d_call: .
v_call: TRBV25-1
clone_size: few
cdr3_aa: CASSEAGTGTHEQYF
cdr3_nt: TGTGCCAGCAGTGAGGCCGGGACCGGAACGCACGAGCAGTACTTC